The rows below give T cell receptor beta chains drawn from one sample of a study of blood T cell repertoires in COVID-19. Produced via immunoSEQ multiplex PCR; TCRdb's table is partial and in-frame only. The sample includes 270,000 or so clones, approximately 81% of them seen just once. The sequenced sample was peripheral blood. These receptors originate from a young woman with acute or convalescent COVID-19. Each CDR3 is given without its conserved first and last residue. A D gene is named only where the DNA matches it firmly.

d_gene,v_gene,len,j_gene,CDR3aa
TRBD1,TRBV5-1,16,TRBJ2-3,ASSLEGQGLLGTDTQY
TRBD1,TRBV5-1,13,TRBJ1-2,ASSWSGTGDSGYT
NA,TRBV7-8,13,TRBJ2-3,ASSLTTFSADTQY
NA,TRBV30,13,TRBJ2-7,AWSLRQAISYEQY
TRBD1,TRBV6-5,14,TRBJ2-1,ASSYFGGTGEDEQF
NA,TRBV27,15,TRBJ1-3,ASSPSPYRQRGNTIY
TRBD1,TRBV2,12,TRBJ2-7,ASSPDRVVGEQY
NA,TRBV5-4,12,TRBJ2-7,ASSEDYWKGEQY
TRBD2,TRBV3-1/TRBV3-2,14,TRBJ2-7,ASSQEGLAGAYEQY
NA,TRBV4-3,13,TRBJ1-4,ASSLNRQLNEKLF
NA,TRBV6-6,14,TRBJ1-4,ASSYSKTGANEKLF
NA,TRBV19,12,TRBJ1-4,ASSIYSQNEKLF
NA,TRBV5-6,12,TRBJ1-1,ASSRREPYTEAF
NA,TRBV10-2,13,TRBJ1-4,ASSVAGAGYEKLF
TRBD2,TRBV27,14,TRBJ2-3,ASSQRLAGGKDTQY
TRBD1,TRBV7-9,15,TRBJ2-3,ASSPPMGQGRTDTQY